This is a list of T cell receptor beta chains from one sample in a study of PD-L1 blockade in urothelial cancer. Sequencing was performed with immunoSEQ multiplex PCR; in TCRdb, only in-frame clones are kept and a portion is missing. The sample includes approximately 100,000 clones, roughly 84% of them seen just once. The input for sequencing was PBMCs, taken around atezolizumab (anti-PD-L1) treatment. The receptors were gathered from a man aged 45-65 years with urothelial cancer. CDR3s include the opening cysteine and the closing phenylalanine or tryptophan. Each record gives: J gene, V gene, D gene, clone size, CDR3 protein, CDR3 DNA. D genes are given only for firm matches. Some rows mark clone size as missing; the rest say once, few, many or name a class of expanded clone.

>TRBJ2-5|TRBV5-4|-|-
CASSLAGKRETQYF
TGTGCCAGCAGCCTTGCGGGGAAGCGAGAGACCCAGTACTTC
>TRBJ2-7|TRBV28|TRBD2|-
CASSPTATSGLAYEQYF
TGTGCCAGCAGTCCCACGGCGACTAGCGGACTTGCGTACGAGCAGTACTTC
>TRBJ2-6|TRBV4-1|-|few
CASSQGPGANVLTF
TGCGCCAGCAGCCAAGGTCCAGGGGCCAACGTCCTGACTTTC
>TRBJ2-1|TRBV9|TRBD2|-
CASSGVIGTSLSGEQFF
TGTGCCAGCAGCGGCGTTATCGGGACTAGCCTATCGGGTGAGCAGTTCTTC
>TRBJ2-7|TRBV6-1|TRBD1|medium-sized
CASSEAIGTGGYEQYF
TGTGCCAGCAGTGAAGCGATCGGGACAGGGGGCTACGAGCAGTACTTC
>TRBJ2-3|TRBV28|TRBD2|-
CASSLGREGLDNTDTQYF
TGTGCCAGCAGTTTAGGGCGGGAGGGCCTTGATAACACAGATACGCAGTATTTT
>TRBJ2-7|TRBV11-2|TRBD1|-
CASSQGQGAREQYF
TGTGCCAGCAGCCAGGGACAGGGGGCGCGGGAGCAGTACTTC
>TRBJ2-1|TRBV18|TRBD2|-
CASSPREGYNEQFF
TGTGCCAGCTCACCTAGGGAGGGTTACAATGAGCAGTTCTTC
>TRBJ2-1|TRBV2|TRBD1|-
CASSRQGYDEQFF
TGTGCCAGCAGTAGACAGGGTTACGATGAGCAGTTCTTC
>TRBJ2-7|TRBV5-1|-|-
CASNVSPNGYEQYF
TGCGCCAGCAACGTGTCTCCAAACGGCTACGAGCAGTACTTC
>TRBJ1-1|TRBV18|-|-
CASSPSGGNTEAFF
TGTGCCAGCTCACCGTCGGGGGGGAACACTGAAGCTTTCTTT
>TRBJ2-7|TRBV18|-|-
CASSPSRVASYEQYF
TGTGCCAGCTCACCATCCAGGGTAGCCTCCTACGAGCAGTACTTC
>TRBJ2-7|TRBV11-2|TRBD2|-
CASSHPSGTYEQYF
TGTGCCAGCAGCCACCCAAGCGGGACCTACGAGCAGTACTTC
>TRBJ1-3|TRBV30|TRBD1|-
CAWSLGTAGNTIYF
TGTGCCTGGAGTCTCGGGACAGCAGGAAACACCATATATTTT